This TCR beta chain originates from a study of early T cells in non-severe SARS-CoV-2 infection (dated by TCRdb to about 2021). Concerning the study at large: TCR sequencing used bulk RNA from unsorted whole blood, so alpha and beta chains could not be paired.

This clonotype showed up many times. There is no known antigen for this receptor. There are no base qualities to consult, and no much larger clone falls within one base. The library was prepared using 5' RACE. Instrument used: NextSeq 500. In the TCR library protocol, unique molecular identifiers were attached to individual cDNA molecules to correct for PCR bias and sequencing error. Both TCR alpha and beta chains were sequenced, and tight co-correlation was observed between alpha and beta sequence abundances in each sample. In the source study's methods: Decombinator V4 was used to perform V gene, J gene and CDR3 annotation of TCR sequences. Expanded TCRs were defined as changing significantly between any two time points under a Poisson model with p below 0.0001. TCR abundances were normalised to the total number of TCRs sequenced per sample and were expressed as counts per million. MAIT TCRs were defined by TRAV1-2 paired with TRAJ12, TRAJ20 or TRAJ33, and iNKT TCRs by TRAV10 paired with TRAJ18. A search of VDJdb, accessed on 1 November 2021, was run for TCRs annotated to CMV, EBV and SARS-CoV-2, with TCRs annotated for multiple antigens excluded. TCRdb reanalyzed the raw reads on its own, using fastp at Q25 for trimming and MiXCR for clone calling, and kept in-frame beta chains. Rows with one shared CDR3 protein collapse into an entry with the most common genes and DNA. The V and J calls and clone size are TCRdb's, not the authors'. For this sample the table gives under 20,000 distinct CDR3 sequences, of which 5% to 6% were detected only once. The top ten constitute around 6.8% of the sample.

This was a case-control study nested in a cohort of healthcare workers in London, UK, who had nasopharyngeal swab PCR tests and blood samples taken every week. Healthcare workers were recruited between 23 and 31 March 2020, during the week of the UK lockdown, and were followed weekly for up to roughly 15 weeks. Trimming removed 1 base from V and 7 bases from J, leaving 11 bases between the germline ends. Spanning cysteine to phenylalanine, the CDR3 consists of 13 amino acids. Of the read, only the CDR3 DNA is kept; its 39 bases are in frame from base 1. The germline V gene (reference sequence) sets CDR1 to SGHNT and CDR2 to YYREEE. Here is what the overall study found, with its caveats: VDJdb matching was skewed toward anti-spike CD8 responses and likely underestimated virus-specific expansions by missing private and CD4 specificities.

The TCR originated in an adult who was a healthcare worker with PCR-confirmed SARS-CoV-2 infection or an uninfected control (not recorded which). The specimen was whole blood, collected at baseline. The chain is made from TRBV5-4 and TRBJ1-1; the D gene assignment is ambiguous. The encoded CDR3 is CASSLKVDSEAFF. In nucleotides, the sequence is TGTGCCAGCAGCTTGAAGGTGGATAGTGAAGCTTTCTTT.